Listed below are T cell receptor beta chains from one sample, sequenced in a study of shared clonotypes between healthy human individuals. Libraries were prepared by immunoSEQ multiplex PCR; TCRdb keeps only in-frame clonotypes and omits some of them. Found here are about 2.4 million clones, 80% to 95% of them singletons; the top ten hold 0.36%. The sample consisted of naive CD4+ T cells from PBMCs. These receptors all come from a man younger than 30 in good health. Some clones in this sample may be carry-over from other donors' samples. Each CDR3 is given with its conserved first and last residue. A D gene is named only where the DNA matches it firmly. The listing skips clone size in some rows; elsewhere it reads once, few, many or a size class.

>.|TRBJ2-3|.|14|TRBV15
TGTGCCACCAGCAGAGACCCTGGGACAGATACGCAGTATTTT
CATSRDPGTDTQYF
>.|TRBJ2-7|.|15|TRBV7-3
TGTGCCAGCAGCTTAAACCCAGGGGGGTACTACGAGCAGTACTTC
CASSLNPGGYYEQYF
>.|TRBJ2-7|TRBD2|15|TRBV7-8
TGTGCCAGCAGCATATCGACTAGCGGGAGATACGAGCAGTACTTC
CASSISTSGRYEQYF
>.|TRBJ1-5|.|14|TRBV2
TGTGCCAGCAGTGAAGAGGGTTCGGTACGGCCCCAGCATTTT
CASSEEGSVRPQHF
>.|TRBJ2-1|TRBD1|13|TRBV7-3
TGTGCCAGCAGCAAAGACAGGGTGGGTGAGCAGTTCTTC
CASSKDRVGEQFF
>.|TRBJ2-7|.|21|TRBV18
TGTGCCAGCTCGCCAAGAAGACAGGGAGGGCCCAACAGTCGACTTACCTACGAGCAGTACTTC
CASSPRRQGGPNSRLTYEQYF
>.|TRBJ2-7|TRBD2|15|TRBV6-6
TGTGCCAGCCAGTTAGCGGGACAACGCTCCTACGAGCAGTACTTC
CASQLAGQRSYEQYF
>once|TRBJ2-7|.|12|TRBV7-2
TGTGCCAGCAGGGGAGGAAATTACGAGCAGTACTTC
CASRGGNYEQYF
>.|TRBJ2-7|.|13|TRBV6-5
TGTGCCAGCAGAGCTCGAGGGGTAGAAGAGCAGTACTTC
CASRARGVEEQYF
>.|TRBJ1-5|.|12|TRBV7-9
TGTGCCAGCACCCCCGGAGGCTCGGCGGGGCATTTT
CASTPGGSAGHF
>.|TRBJ2-5|.|14|TRBV4-1
TGCGCCAGCAGCCAGGGGGTCAGTTGGGAGACCCAGTACTTC
CASSQGVSWETQYF
>.|TRBJ1-2|.|12|TRBV6-1
TGTGCCAGCAGTGACCGACAGTATGGCTACACCTTC
CASSDRQYGYTF
>.|TRBJ2-5|.|17|TRBV7-9
TGTGCCAGCAGCAAGGCTGTGGGGAGAGGGTACCAAGAGACCCAGTACTTC
CASSKAVGRGYQETQYF
>.|TRBJ2-1|.|16|TRBV4-1
TGCGCCAGCAGCCCGCCCCAGTCGGGCCCTTACAATGAGCAGTTCTTC
CASSPPQSGPYNEQFF
>.|TRBJ2-3|TRBD2|17|TRBV18
TGTGCCAGCTCACCCCCTATACTAGCGGGAGTTGCTAATACGCAGTATTTT
CASSPPILAGVANTQYF
>.|TRBJ2-3|.|15|TRBV18
TGTGCCAGCTCACCTTGGTACAGTAGCACAGATACGCAGTATTTT
CASSPWYSSTDTQYF
>.|TRBJ1-1|TRBD1|14|TRBV6-5
TGTGCCAGCACCATGGACAGGGGACGCACTGAAGCTTTCTTT
CASTMDRGRTEAFF
>.|TRBJ1-4|.|18|TRBV28
TGTGCCAGCACGGACTTTGCAGGGCGCCGAGCAACTAATGAAAAACTGTTTTTT
CASTDFAGRRATNEKLFF
>.|TRBJ1-5|.|13|TRBV7-2
TGTGCCAGCAGCTTAGAAGAAGGACAGCCCCAGCATTTT
CASSLEEGQPQHF
>.|TRBJ1-1|.|14|TRBV28
TGTGCCAGCAGTTTAGGGGGGGCAGAGACTGAAGCTTTCTTT
CASSLGGAETEAFF
>.|TRBJ2-1|.|16|TRBV11-2
TGTGCCAGCAGCCCAGGGCCCCTAGGGTCCTACAATGAGCAGTTCTTC
CASSPGPLGSYNEQFF
>.|TRBJ1-5|.|13|TRBV6-1
TGTGCCAGCAGTGAAGCAAAGATCCGGCCCCAGCATTTT
CASSEAKIRPQHF
>.|TRBJ2-7|TRBD1|15|TRBV15
TGTGCCACCAGCAGCCCGGGACAGCCTTCCTACGAGCAGTACTTC
CATSSPGQPSYEQYF
>.|TRBJ2-3|.|18|TRBV28
TGTGCCAGCAGTTCCTTGGGAAAATGGTCAGCTAACACAGATACGCAGTATTTT
CASSSLGKWSANTDTQYF
>.|TRBJ1-1|TRBD1|14|TRBV2
TGTGCCAGCAGGCCCGACAGGGGGGACACTGAAGCTTTCTTT
CASRPDRGDTEAFF
>.|TRBJ2-1|TRBD1|17|TRBV7-2
TGTGCCAGCAGCTTGATGGCTACAGGGACAGGCGAGAATGAGCAGTTCTTC
CASSLMATGTGENEQFF
>.|TRBJ1-2|TRBD1|15|TRBV5-1
TGCGCCAGCAGGAACCTGACAGGGGTTAACTATGGCTACACCTTC
CASRNLTGVNYGYTF
>.|TRBJ1-3|TRBD1|14|TRBV28
TGTGCCAGCAGTCCTCCGGGACAGAGAAACACCATATATTTT
CASSPPGQRNTIYF
>.|TRBJ1-5|TRBD1|15|TRBV15
TGTGCCACCAGCAGGTCAGACAGGGATACTCAGCCCCAGCATTTT
CATSRSDRDTQPQHF
>.|TRBJ2-7|TRBD1|16|TRBV28
TGTGCCAGCAACCTTGGCGGGGCAGGGGGCAGTTACGAGCAGTACTTC
CASNLGGAGGSYEQYF
>.|TRBJ2-7|TRBD2|19|TRBV18
TGTGCCAGCTCACGTGGTGTTAGCGGGAGCCAGACGTACTCCTACGAGCAGTACTTC
CASSRGVSGSQTYSYEQYF
>.|TRBJ1-2|.|15|TRBV10-3
TGTGCCATCAGTGAGCGGTTAGGGGAACCTTCAAGGTACACCTTC
CAISERLGEPSRYTF
>.|TRBJ2-2|.|14|TRBV28
TGTGCCAGCAGTCCCGACGTGAACACCGGGGAGCTGTTTTTT
CASSPDVNTGELFF
>.|TRBJ2-7|.|14|TRBV6-5
TGTGCCAGCAGTTATAGGGACCGCTTCTACGAGCAGTACTTC
CASSYRDRFYEQYF
>.|TRBJ2-5|TRBD2|14|TRBV7-9
TGTGCCAGCAGCTTAGGACTAGCGGGGGAGACCCAGTACTTC
CASSLGLAGETQYF
>.|TRBJ2-5|.|14|TRBV6-5
TGTGCCAGCAGTAAGGACTTATACCAAGAGACCCAGTACTTC
CASSKDLYQETQYF
>.|TRBJ2-3|.|15|TRBV5-4
TGTGCCAGCCGTAACAAACTAGCCTCATCAGATACGCAGTATTTT
CASRNKLASSDTQYF